The rows below give T cell receptor beta chains drawn from one sample of a study of blood T cell repertoires in COVID-19. Clones were sequenced by immunoSEQ multiplex PCR, and TCRdb holds only the in-frame ones, with some missing. The table has roughly 76,000 clones, around 89% seen once. Input material: PBMCs or T cells enriched from blood (not recorded which). These receptors came from a woman aged 50 to 65 with acute COVID-19. The CDR3 runs from the conserved cysteine through the conserved F or W. Each record gives: V gene, clone size, CDR3 length, J gene, D gene, CDR3 protein, CDR3 DNA. D genes are given only for firm matches. Rows give clone size only sometimes, using once, few, many, or a class for an expanded clone.

v_gene: TRBV4-1; abundance: NA; len: 16; j_gene: TRBJ2-7; d_gene: NA; CDR3aa: CASSQEEGQGYDEQYF; CDR3nt: TGCGCCAGCAGCCAAGAAGAAGGGCAGGGGTACGACGAGCAGTACTTC
v_gene: TRBV4-1; abundance: NA; len: 14; j_gene: TRBJ2-7; d_gene: NA; CDR3aa: CASSQEFGTYEQYF; CDR3nt: TGCGCCAGCAGCCAAGAGTTCGGGACCTACGAGCAGTACTTC
v_gene: TRBV27; abundance: NA; len: 15; j_gene: TRBJ1-2; d_gene: NA; CDR3aa: CASSPSSGNPYGYTF; CDR3nt: TGTGCCAGCAGTCCCTCGTCAGGGAACCCCTATGGCTACACCTTC
v_gene: TRBV14; abundance: NA; len: 14; j_gene: TRBJ1-6; d_gene: NA; CDR3aa: CASSPTLQNSPLHF; CDR3nt: TGTGCCAGCAGCCCGACCCTACAGAATTCACCCCTCCACTTT
v_gene: TRBV5-4; abundance: NA; len: 15; j_gene: TRBJ2-1; d_gene: TRBD1; CDR3aa: CASSADRGSYNEQFF; CDR3nt: TGTGCCAGCAGCGCTGACAGGGGCTCCTACAATGAGCAGTTCTTC
v_gene: TRBV10-3; abundance: NA; len: 15; j_gene: TRBJ1-4; d_gene: TRBD1; CDR3aa: CAIRQGDATNEKLFF; CDR3nt: TGTGCCATCAGACAGGGGGATGCAACTAATGAAAAACTGTTTTTT
v_gene: TRBV30; abundance: NA; len: 14; j_gene: TRBJ1-1; d_gene: NA; CDR3aa: CAWILPSQNTEAFF; CDR3nt: TGTGCCTGGATCCTGCCGAGCCAGAACACTGAAGCTTTCTTT
v_gene: TRBV7-8; abundance: NA; len: 11; j_gene: TRBJ1-2; d_gene: NA; CDR3aa: CASGEGYGYTF; CDR3nt: TGTGCCAGCGGTGAGGGCTATGGCTACACCTTC
v_gene: TRBV19; abundance: NA; len: 19; j_gene: TRBJ1-5; d_gene: TRBD1; CDR3aa: CASSIGWTGGDLSNQPQHF; CDR3nt: TGTGCCAGTAGTATTGGATGGACAGGGGGCGATTTGAGCAATCAGCCCCAGCATTTT
v_gene: TRBV10-3; abundance: NA; len: 12; j_gene: TRBJ1-1; d_gene: NA; CDR3aa: CAISDTGTEAFF; CDR3nt: TGTGCCATCAGTGACACAGGGACTGAAGCTTTCTTT
v_gene: TRBV19; abundance: NA; len: 16; j_gene: TRBJ2-2; d_gene: NA; CDR3aa: CASSTPRAGRAGELFF; CDR3nt: TGTGCCAGTAGTACGCCTCGCGCGGGAAGGGCCGGGGAGCTGTTTTTT
v_gene: TRBV24-1; abundance: NA; len: 14; j_gene: TRBJ1-2; d_gene: TRBD1; CDR3aa: CATSDGQDSSGYTF; CDR3nt: TGTGCCACCAGTGACGGACAGGACTCCTCTGGCTACACCTTC
v_gene: TRBV19; abundance: NA; len: 16; j_gene: TRBJ1-1; d_gene: NA; CDR3aa: CASSIPDFGGGTEAFF; CDR3nt: TGTGCCAGTAGTATCCCCGATTTTGGGGGAGGCACTGAAGCTTTCTTT
v_gene: TRBV19; abundance: NA; len: 18; j_gene: TRBJ2-1; d_gene: TRBD2; CDR3aa: CASSWEGLGGSSYNEQFF; CDR3nt: TGTGCCAGTAGTTGGGAGGGACTAGGAGGGAGCTCCTACAATGAGCAGTTCTTC
v_gene: TRBV6-2/TRBV6-3; abundance: NA; len: 17; j_gene: TRBJ2-1; d_gene: TRBD2; CDR3aa: CASSYIILAGGPDEQFF; CDR3nt: TGTGCCAGCAGTTACATCATACTAGCGGGAGGGCCGGATGAGCAGTTCTTC
v_gene: TRBV29-1; abundance: NA; len: 14; j_gene: TRBJ1-1; d_gene: TRBD1; CDR3aa: CSAKQGRADTEAFF; CDR3nt: TGCAGCGCCAAACAGGGGCGGGCGGACACTGAAGCTTTCTTT
v_gene: TRBV7-6; abundance: NA; len: 15; j_gene: TRBJ2-3; d_gene: NA; CDR3aa: CASSLVVGGTDTQYF; CDR3nt: TGTGCCAGCAGCTTAGTCGTAGGGGGCACAGATACGCAGTATTTT
v_gene: TRBV7-9; abundance: once; len: 13; j_gene: TRBJ1-1; d_gene: NA; CDR3aa: CASSLSSNGEAFF; CDR3nt: TGTGCCAGCAGCTTATCGAGTAACGGTGAAGCTTTCTTT
v_gene: TRBV5-5; abundance: NA; len: 14; j_gene: TRBJ1-3; d_gene: NA; CDR3aa: CASSFSPGMDTIYF; CDR3nt: TGTGCCAGCAGCTTTTCCCCAGGGATGGACACCATATATTTT
v_gene: TRBV7-6; abundance: NA; len: 12; j_gene: TRBJ2-5; d_gene: NA; CDR3aa: CASNGGGETQYF; CDR3nt: TGTGCCAGTAACGGGGGTGGTGAGACCCAGTACTTC
v_gene: TRBV11-2; abundance: NA; len: 19; j_gene: TRBJ1-3; d_gene: TRBD1; CDR3aa: CASSLNGQGRGYSGNTIYF; CDR3nt: TGTGCCAGCAGCTTAAATGGACAGGGCAGGGGCTACTCTGGAAACACCATATATTTT
v_gene: TRBV18; abundance: NA; len: 17; j_gene: TRBJ1-5; d_gene: NA; CDR3aa: CASSPNSLGGGNQPQHF; CDR3nt: TGTGCCAGCTCACCAAACTCGCTGGGGGGTGGCAATCAGCCCCAGCATTTT